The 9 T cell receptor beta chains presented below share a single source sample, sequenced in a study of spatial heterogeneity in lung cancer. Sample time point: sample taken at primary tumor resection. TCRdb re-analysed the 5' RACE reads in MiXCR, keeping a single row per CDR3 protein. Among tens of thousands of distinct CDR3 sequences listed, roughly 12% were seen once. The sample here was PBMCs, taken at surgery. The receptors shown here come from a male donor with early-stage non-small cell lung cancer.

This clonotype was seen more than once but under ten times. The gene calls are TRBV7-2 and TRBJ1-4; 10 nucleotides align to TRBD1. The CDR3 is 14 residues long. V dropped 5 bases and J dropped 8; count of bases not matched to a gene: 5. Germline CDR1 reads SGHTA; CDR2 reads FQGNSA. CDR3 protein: CASSATGGREKLFF. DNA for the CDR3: TGTGCCAGCAGCGCGACAGGGGGCCGGGAAAAACTGTTTTTT.

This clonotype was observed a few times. The CDR3 DNA reads TGTGCCAGCACCCTATATCGTGGGGACTCCTACGAGCAGTACTTC. This encodes CASTLYRGDSYEQYF. The chain uses TRBV12-3 or TRBV12-4 and TRBJ2-7; D gene ambiguous. The CDR3 is made up of 15 amino acids. The germline V and J ends were trimmed by 7 bases and 0 bases, with 16 bases remaining between them.

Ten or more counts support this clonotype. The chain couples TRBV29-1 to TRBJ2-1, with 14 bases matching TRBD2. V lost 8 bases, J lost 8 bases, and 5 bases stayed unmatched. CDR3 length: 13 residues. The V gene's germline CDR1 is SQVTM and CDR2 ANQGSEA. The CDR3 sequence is CSSGTSGSYEQFF. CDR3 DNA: TGCAGCTCCGGGACTAGCGGGAGTTATGAGCAGTTCTTC.

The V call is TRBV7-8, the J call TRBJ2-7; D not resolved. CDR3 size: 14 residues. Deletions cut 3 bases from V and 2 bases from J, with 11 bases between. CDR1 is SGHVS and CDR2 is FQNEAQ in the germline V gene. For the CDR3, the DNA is TGTGCCAGCAGCTTTCGGAGCCATACCTACGAGCAGTACTTC. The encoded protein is CASSFRSHTYEQYF.

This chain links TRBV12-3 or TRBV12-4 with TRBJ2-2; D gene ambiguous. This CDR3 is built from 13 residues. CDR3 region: CGARVGPTGELFF. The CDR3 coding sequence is TGTGGGGCCCGGGTGGGTCCCACCGGGGAGCTGTTTTTT.

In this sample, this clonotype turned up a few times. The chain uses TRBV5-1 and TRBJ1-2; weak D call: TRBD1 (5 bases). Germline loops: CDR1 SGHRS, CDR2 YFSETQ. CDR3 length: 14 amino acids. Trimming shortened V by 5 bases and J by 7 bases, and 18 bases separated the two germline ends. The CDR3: CASSPTGSTPGYTF. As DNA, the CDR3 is TGCGCCAGCAGTCCAACAGGTTCCACGCCTGGCTACACCTTC. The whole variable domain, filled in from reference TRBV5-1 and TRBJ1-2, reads KAGVTQTPRYLIKTRGQQVTLSCSPISGHRSVSWYQQTPGQGLQFLFEYFSETQRNKGNFPGRFSGRQFSNSRSEMNVSTLELGDSALYLCASSPTGSTPGYTFGSGTRLTVV.

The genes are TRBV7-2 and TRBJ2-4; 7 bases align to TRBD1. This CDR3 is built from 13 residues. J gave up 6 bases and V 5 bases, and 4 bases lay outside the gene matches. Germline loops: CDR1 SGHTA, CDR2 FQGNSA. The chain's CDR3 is CASSPRQGNIQYF. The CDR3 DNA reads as TGTGCCAGCAGCCCGAGACAGGGAAACATTCAGTACTTC.

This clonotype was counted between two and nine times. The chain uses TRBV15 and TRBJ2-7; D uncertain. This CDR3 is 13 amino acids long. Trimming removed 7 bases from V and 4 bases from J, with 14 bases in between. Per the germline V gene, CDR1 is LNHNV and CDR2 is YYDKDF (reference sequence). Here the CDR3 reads CATTGDGLYEQYF. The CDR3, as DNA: TGTGCCACCACAGGTGATGGGCTTTACGAGCAGTACTTC.

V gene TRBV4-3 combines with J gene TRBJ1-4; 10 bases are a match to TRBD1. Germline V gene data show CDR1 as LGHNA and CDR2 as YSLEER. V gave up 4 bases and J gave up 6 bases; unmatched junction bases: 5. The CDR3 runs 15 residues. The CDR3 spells CASSRIDRGHEKLFF. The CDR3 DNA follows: TGCGCCAGCAGCCGTATCGACAGGGGGCATGAAAAACTGTTTTTT.